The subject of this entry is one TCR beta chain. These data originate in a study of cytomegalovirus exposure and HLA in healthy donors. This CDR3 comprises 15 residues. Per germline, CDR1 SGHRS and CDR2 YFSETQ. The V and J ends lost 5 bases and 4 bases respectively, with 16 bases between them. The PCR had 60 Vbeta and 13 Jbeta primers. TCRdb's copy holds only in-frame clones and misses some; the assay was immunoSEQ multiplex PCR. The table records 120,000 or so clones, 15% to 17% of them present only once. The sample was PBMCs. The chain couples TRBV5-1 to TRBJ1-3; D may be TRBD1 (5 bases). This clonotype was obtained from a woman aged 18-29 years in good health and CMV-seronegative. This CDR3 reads CASSPQGMQGNTIYF. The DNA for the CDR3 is TGCGCCAGCAGTCCTCAGGGAATGCAAGGAAACACCATATATTTT.